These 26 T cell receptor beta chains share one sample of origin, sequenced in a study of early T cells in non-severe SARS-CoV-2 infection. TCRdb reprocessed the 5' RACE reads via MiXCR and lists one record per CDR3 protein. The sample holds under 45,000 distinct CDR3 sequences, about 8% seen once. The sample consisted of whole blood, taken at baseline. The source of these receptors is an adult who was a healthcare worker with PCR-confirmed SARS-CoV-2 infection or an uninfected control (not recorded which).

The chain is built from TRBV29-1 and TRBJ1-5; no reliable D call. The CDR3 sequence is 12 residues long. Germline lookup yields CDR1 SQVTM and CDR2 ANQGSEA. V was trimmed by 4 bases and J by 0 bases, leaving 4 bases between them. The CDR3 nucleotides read TGCAGCGTTGCAAGTAGCAATCAGCCCCAGCATTTT. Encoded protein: CSVASSNQPQHF.

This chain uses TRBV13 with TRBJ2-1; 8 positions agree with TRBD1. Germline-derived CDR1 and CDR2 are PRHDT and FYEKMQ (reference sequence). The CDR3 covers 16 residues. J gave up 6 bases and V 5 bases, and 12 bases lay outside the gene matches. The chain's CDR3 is CASSPRTGYLVNEQFF. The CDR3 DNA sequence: TGTGCCAGCAGCCCCAGGACAGGGTATTTGGTCAATGAGCAGTTCTTC.

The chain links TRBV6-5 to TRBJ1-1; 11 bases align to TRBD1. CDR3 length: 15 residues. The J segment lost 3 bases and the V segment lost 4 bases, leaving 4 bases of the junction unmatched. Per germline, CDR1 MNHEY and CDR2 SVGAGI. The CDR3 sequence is CASSLDRGLYTEAFF. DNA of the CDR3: TGTGCCAGCAGTTTGGACAGGGGGCTGTACACTGAAGCTTTCTTT.

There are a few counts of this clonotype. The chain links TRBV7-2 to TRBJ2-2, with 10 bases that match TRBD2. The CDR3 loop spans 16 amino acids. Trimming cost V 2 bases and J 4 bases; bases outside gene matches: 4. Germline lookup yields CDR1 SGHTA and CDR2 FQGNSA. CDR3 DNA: TGTGCCAGCAGCTTAAGGGCTAGCGGGGGCACCGGGGAGCTGTTTTTT. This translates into CASSLRASGGTGELFF. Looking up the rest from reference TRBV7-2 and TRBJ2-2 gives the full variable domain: GAGVSQSPSNKVTEKGKDVELRCDPISGHTALYWYRQSLGQGLEFLIYFQGNSAPDKSGLPSDRFSAERTGGSVSTLTIQRTQQEDSAVYLCASSLRASGGTGELFFGEGSRLTVL.

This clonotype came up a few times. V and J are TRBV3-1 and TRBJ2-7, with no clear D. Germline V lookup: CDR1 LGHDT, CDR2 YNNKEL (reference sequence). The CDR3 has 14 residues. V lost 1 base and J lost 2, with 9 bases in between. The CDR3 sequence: CASSQAPGPYEQYF. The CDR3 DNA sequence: TGTGCCAGCAGCCAAGCTCCAGGTCCCTACGAGCAGTACTTC.

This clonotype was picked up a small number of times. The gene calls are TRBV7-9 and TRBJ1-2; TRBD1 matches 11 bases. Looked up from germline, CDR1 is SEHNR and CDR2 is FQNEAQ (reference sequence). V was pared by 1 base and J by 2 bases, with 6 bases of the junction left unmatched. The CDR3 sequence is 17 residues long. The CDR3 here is CASSLEGQGGLNYGYTF. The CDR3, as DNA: TGTGCCAGCAGCTTAGAGGGACAGGGGGGACTCAACTATGGCTACACCTTC. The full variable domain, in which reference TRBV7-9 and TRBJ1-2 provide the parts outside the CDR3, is DTGVSQNPRHKITKRGQNVTFRCDPISEHNRLYWYRQTLGQGPEFLTYFQNEAQLEKSRLLSDRFSAERPKGSFSTLEIQRTEQGDSAMYLCASSLEGQGGLNYGYTFGSGTRLTVV.

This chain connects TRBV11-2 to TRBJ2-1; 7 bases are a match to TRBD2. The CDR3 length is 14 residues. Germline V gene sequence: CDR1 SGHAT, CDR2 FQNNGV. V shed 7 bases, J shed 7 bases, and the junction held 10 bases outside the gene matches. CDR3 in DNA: TGTGCCAGCACCTGGACTAGGGAACTTAATGAGCAGTTCTTC. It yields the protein CASTWTRELNEQFF. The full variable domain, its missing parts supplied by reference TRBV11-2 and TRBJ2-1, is EAGVAQSPRYKIIEKRQSVAFWCNPISGHATLYWYQQILGQGPKLLIQFQNNGVVDDSQLPKDRFSAERLKGVDSTLKIQPAKLEDSAVYLCASTWTRELNEQFFGPGTRLTVL.

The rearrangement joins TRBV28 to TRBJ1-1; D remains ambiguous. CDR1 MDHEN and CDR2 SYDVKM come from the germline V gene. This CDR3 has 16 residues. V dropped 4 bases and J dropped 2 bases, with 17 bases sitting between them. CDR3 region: CASSSPRGGLNTEAFF. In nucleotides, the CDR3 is TGTGCCAGCAGTTCTCCCCGGGGAGGGTTAAACACTGAAGCTTTCTTT.

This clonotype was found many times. The chain's CDR3 is CASSLAGTDTQYF. The CDR3 DNA reads as TGTGCCAGCAGCTTGGCGGGCACAGATACGCAGTATTTT. The chain couples TRBV5-4 to TRBJ2-3; D is unclear. V was clipped by 0 bases and J by 1 base, with 3 bases between them. The CDR3 covers 13 residues. Germline-derived CDR1 and CDR2 are SGHNT and YYREEE (reference sequence).

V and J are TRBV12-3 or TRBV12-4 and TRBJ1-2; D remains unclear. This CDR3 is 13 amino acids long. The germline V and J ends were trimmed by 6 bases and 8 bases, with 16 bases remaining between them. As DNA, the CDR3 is TGTGCCAGCAGCCCGAGAGCCCCGGGAGGCTACACCTTC. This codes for CASSPRAPGGYTF.

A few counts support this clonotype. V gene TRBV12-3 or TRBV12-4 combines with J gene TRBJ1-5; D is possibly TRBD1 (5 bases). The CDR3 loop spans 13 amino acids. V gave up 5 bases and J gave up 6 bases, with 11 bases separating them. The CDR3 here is CASSPGAGQPQHF. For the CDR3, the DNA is TGTGCCAGCAGTCCCGGGGCTGGTCAGCCCCAGCATTTT.

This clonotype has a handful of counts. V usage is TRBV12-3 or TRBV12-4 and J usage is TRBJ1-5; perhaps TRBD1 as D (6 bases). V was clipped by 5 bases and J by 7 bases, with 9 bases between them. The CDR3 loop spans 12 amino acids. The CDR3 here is CASSQGRQPQHF. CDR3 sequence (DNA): TGTGCCAGCAGTCAGGGGAGGCAGCCCCAGCATTTT.

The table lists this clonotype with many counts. CDR3 sequence reads: CASSRQGPSGELFF. The CDR3 nucleotides read TGTGCCAGCAGCCGACAGGGCCCCAGCGGGGAGCTGTTTTTT. This rearrangement joins TRBV11-2 to TRBJ2-2, with 7 nucleotides matching TRBD1. The germline CDR1 and CDR2 sequences are SGHAT and FQNNGV. Trimming took 5 bases from V and 7 from J; bases not matched to a gene: 7. The CDR3 sequence is 14 residues long.

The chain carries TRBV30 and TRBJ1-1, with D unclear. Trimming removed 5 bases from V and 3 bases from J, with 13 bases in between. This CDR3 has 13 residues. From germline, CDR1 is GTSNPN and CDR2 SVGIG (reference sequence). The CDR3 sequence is CAWGELRYTEAFF. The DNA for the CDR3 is TGTGCCTGGGGTGAGTTACGGTACACTGAAGCTTTCTTT.

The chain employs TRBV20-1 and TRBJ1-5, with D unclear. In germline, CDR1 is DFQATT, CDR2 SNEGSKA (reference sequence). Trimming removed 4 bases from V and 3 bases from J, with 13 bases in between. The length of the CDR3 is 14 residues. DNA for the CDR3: TGCAGTGCTATCTGGATGAACAACAATCAGCCCCAGCATTTT. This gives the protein CSAIWMNNNQPQHF.

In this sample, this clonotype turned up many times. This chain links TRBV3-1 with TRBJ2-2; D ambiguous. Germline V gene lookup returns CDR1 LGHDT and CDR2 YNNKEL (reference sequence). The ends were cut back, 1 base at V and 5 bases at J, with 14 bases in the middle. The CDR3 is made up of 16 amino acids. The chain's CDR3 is CASSQALTVGTGELFF. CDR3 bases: TGTGCCAGCAGCCAAGCTCTAACGGTTGGGACCGGGGAGCTGTTTTTT.

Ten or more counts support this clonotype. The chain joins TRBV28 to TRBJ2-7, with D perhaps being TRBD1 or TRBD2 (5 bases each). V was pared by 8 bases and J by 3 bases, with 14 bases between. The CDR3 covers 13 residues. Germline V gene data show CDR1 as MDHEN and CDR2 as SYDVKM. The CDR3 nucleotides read TGTGCCAGCGTGAAGGGACGGAACTACGAGCAGTACTTC. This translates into CASVKGRNYEQYF.

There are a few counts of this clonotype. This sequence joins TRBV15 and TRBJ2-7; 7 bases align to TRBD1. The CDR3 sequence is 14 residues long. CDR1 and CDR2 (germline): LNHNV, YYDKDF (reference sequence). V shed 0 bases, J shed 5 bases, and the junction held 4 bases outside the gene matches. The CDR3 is CATSRDGTEDEQYF. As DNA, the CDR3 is TGTGCCACCAGCAGAGACGGGACAGAAGACGAGCAGTACTTC.

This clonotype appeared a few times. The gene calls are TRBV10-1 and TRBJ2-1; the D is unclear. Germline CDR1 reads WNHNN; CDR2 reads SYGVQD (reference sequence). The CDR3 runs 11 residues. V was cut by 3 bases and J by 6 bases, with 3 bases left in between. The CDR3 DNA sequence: TGCGCCAGCAGTGACAGCAATGAGCAGTTCTTC. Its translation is CASSDSNEQFF.

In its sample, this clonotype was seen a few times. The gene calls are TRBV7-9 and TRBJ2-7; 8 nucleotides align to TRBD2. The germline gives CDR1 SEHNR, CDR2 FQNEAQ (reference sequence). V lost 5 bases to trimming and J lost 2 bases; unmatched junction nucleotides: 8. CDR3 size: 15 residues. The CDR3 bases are TGTGCCAGCAGCCAGAGTAGCGGGGAAGCCTACGAGCAGTACTTC. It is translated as CASSQSSGEAYEQYF. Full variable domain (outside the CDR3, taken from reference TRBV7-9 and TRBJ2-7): DTGVSQNPRHKITKRGQNVTFRCDPISEHNRLYWYRQTLGQGPEFLTYFQNEAQLEKSRLLSDRFSAERPKGSFSTLEIQRTEQGDSAMYLCASSQSSGEAYEQYFGPGTRLTVT.

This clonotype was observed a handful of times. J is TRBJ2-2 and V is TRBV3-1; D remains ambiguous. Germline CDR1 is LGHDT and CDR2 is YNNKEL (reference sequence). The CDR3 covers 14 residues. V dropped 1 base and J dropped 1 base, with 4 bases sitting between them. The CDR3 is CASSQVGNTGELFF. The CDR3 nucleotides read TGTGCCAGCAGCCAAGTGGGGAACACCGGGGAGCTGTTTTTT.

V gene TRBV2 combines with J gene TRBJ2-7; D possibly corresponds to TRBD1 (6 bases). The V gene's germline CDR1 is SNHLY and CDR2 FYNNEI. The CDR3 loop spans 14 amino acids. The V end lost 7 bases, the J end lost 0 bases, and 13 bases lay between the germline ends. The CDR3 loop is CASKEQGHSYEQYF. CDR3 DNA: TGTGCCAGCAAAGAACAGGGACACTCCTACGAGCAGTACTTC.

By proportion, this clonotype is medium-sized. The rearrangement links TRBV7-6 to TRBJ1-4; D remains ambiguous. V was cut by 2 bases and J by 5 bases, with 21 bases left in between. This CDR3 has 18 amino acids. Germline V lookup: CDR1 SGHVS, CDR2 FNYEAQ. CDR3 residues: CASSLSPTASGENEKLFF. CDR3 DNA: TGTGCCAGCAGCTTATCACCCACCGCTAGCGGGGAGAATGAAAAACTGTTTTTT.

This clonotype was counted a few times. The CDR3 DNA follows: TGCGCCAGCAAAAACCTCAACCTCGCGAACACCGGGGAGCTGTTTTTT. This translates into CASKNLNLANTGELFF. The chain combines TRBV4-1 with TRBJ2-2, with D unclear. Germline CDR1 MGHRA, CDR2 YSYEKL. The V end lost 7 bases, the J end lost 0 bases, and 15 bases lay between the germline ends. The CDR3 is 16 residues long.

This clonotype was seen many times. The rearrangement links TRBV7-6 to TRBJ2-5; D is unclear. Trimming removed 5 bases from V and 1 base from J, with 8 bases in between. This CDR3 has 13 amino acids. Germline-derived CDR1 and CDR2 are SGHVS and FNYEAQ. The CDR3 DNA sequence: TGTGCCAGCAGCCCCGGCGGCCAAGAGACCCAGTACTTC. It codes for CASSPGGQETQYF. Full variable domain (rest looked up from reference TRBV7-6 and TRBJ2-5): GAGVSQSPRYKVTKRGQDVALRCDPISGHVSLYWYRQALGQGPEFLTYFNYEAQQDKSGLPNDRFSAERPEGSISTLTIQRTEQRDSAMYRCASSPGGQETQYFGPGTRLLVL.

The CDR3, as DNA: TGTGCCAGCAGTTTAGTGGTAGCGGGGTCCTACGAGCAGTACTTC. It specifies CASSLVVAGSYEQYF. This chain links TRBV12-3 or TRBV12-4 with TRBJ2-7, with 8 bases that match TRBD2. This CDR3 comprises 15 residues. The junction had 3 bases not matched to a gene; V was cut back by 1 base and J by 1 base.